The clone carrying this T cell receptor (beta chain) was detected only a few times. These data come from a study of T cells in Graves' hyperthyroidism and ophthalmopathy. Researchers amplified the TCR beta CDR3 regions from RNA transcripts. The HTBI primer set served for first-round RT-PCR of the TCR CDR3. TCRdb redid the calling of the multiplex PCR reads with MiXCR, one entry per CDR3 protein. The profile shows around 690,000 distinct CDR3 sequences, around 15% of them singletons. Graves' hyperthyroidism without ophthalmopathy progression within 18 months was termed stable. The specimen was blood. The clonotype originates from a man aged 45-60 years with Graves' hyperthyroidism.

Written as DNA, the CDR3 is TGCGCCAGCAGCGGAACCCCGGGACAGGAGGATTCACCCCTCCACTTT. Protein product: CASSGTPGQEDSPLHF. The V and J genes are TRBV5-1 and TRBJ1-6; 8 bases line up with TRBD1. Per the germline V gene, CDR1 is SGHRS and CDR2 is YFSETQ. The CDR3 is 16 residues long. J was trimmed by 8 bases and V by 4 bases; bases with no gene match: 11.